Presented here are 23 T cell receptor beta chains from one specimen sequenced in a study of glioma-infiltrating T cells. TCR alpha and beta CDR3 regions were amplified from RNA using iRepertoire nested multiplex PCR. TCRdb reanalysed the multiplex PCR reads using MiXCR and keeps one entry per CDR3 protein. This sample yields about 180,000 distinct CDR3 sequences, of which around 40% are seen a single time; 5% to 5.5% belongs to the top ten. The sample taken for sequencing was glioma tissue, nonneoplastic brain tissue, or PBMCs (not recorded which). Receptor source: a human donor with low-grade glioma or glioblastoma, undergoing nonglioma brain surgery, or in good health (not recorded which).

For this clonotype: A read error may explain this, as a much larger clone is one base away. CDR3 DNA: TGTGCCAGCAGTTTGACTAGCGTGAGCTCAGATACGCAGTATTTT. This codes for CASSLTSVSSDTQYF. V usage is TRBV28 and J usage is TRBJ2-3, with 8 bases identical to TRBD2. Trimming took 3 bases from V and 4 from J; bases not matched to a gene: 6. This CDR3 is built from 15 residues. CDR1 is MDHEN and CDR2 is SYDVKM in the germline V gene.

Comment on this clonotype: A read error is likely, as this CDR3 ends without the conserved phenylalanine or tryptophan. The chain uses TRBV20-1 and TRBJ1-2; D unclear. Germline CDR1 and CDR2: DFQATT and SNEGSKA (reference sequence). CDR3 length equals 14 residues. CDR3 coding DNA: TGCAGTACTAGAGAAATGCGGGATAACTATGGCTACACCTCC. It yields the protein CSTREMRDNYGYTS.

With regard to this clonotype: Since a much larger clone is just one base distant, this may be a read error. V usage is TRBV4-1 and J usage is TRBJ2-7; possibly TRBD2 for D (5 bases). The ends were cut back, 4 bases at V and 8 bases at J, with 24 bases in the middle. The V gene's germline CDR1 is MGHRA and CDR2 YSYEKL. The CDR3 length is 16 residues. CDR3 sequence (DNA): TGCGCCAGCAGCCCTCGGGATTGGAGACTCAGTGGAAAGCAGTACTTC. It yields the protein CASSPRDWRLSGKQYF.

This clonotype was counted between two and nine times. This chain uses TRBV7-9 with TRBJ2-5; D unclear. With 1 base removed from V and 1 base from J, the gap between germline ends came to 10 bases. Germline V gives CDR1 SEHNR, CDR2 FQNEAQ (reference sequence). CDR3 size: 15 residues. The CDR3 is CASSLGRRTQETQYF. In DNA form, the CDR3 reads TGTGCCAGCAGCTTAGGGCGGCGGACCCAAGAGACCCAGTACTTC.

This clonotype was seen more than once but under ten times. Being one base from a much bigger clone, this may be a read error. This chain joins TRBV7-9 and TRBJ1-5; the D is unclear. This CDR3 contains 13 residues. CDR1 SEHNR and CDR2 FQNEAQ come from the germline V gene (reference sequence). Trimming took 5 bases from V and 0 from J, leaving 5 bases between them. The CDR3 here is CASSQNSNQPQHF. The CDR3 DNA reads as TGTGCCAGCAGCCAAAATAGCAATCAGCCCCAGCATTTT.

The chain has TRBV6-1 and TRBJ2-1; D may be TRBD1 (6 bases). The CDR3 loop spans 14 amino acids. The V and J ends lost 6 bases and 6 bases respectively, with 15 bases between them. CDR1 MNHNS and CDR2 SASEGT come from the germline V gene. This CDR3 reads CASRYRAAGNEQFF. The DNA of the CDR3 is TGTGCCAGCAGGTACAGGGCCGCCGGCAATGAGCAGTTCTTC.

This clonotype was seen ten or more times. This rearrangement joins TRBV27 to TRBJ1-5; D call uncertain. V was shortened by 3 bases and J by 2 bases, with 5 bases between the two germline ends. In germline, CDR1 is MNHEY, CDR2 SMNVEV (reference sequence). This CDR3 has 13 amino acids. CDR3 amino acids: CASSFNGNQPQHF. CDR3 nucleotide sequence: TGTGCCAGCAGTTTCAATGGCAATCAGCCCCAGCATTTT.

This clonotype was observed many times. J is TRBJ1-1 and V is TRBV10-3; the D is unclear. CDR1 is ENHRY, CDR2 SYGVKD, per germline. CDR3 length equals 13 residues. Trimming pared 4 bases from V and 3 bases from J, leaving 9 bases between. CDR3 amino acids: CAISGLPDTEAFF. The CDR3 bases are TGTGCCATCAGTGGTCTCCCGGACACTGAAGCTTTCTTT.

Concerning this clonotype: The conserved phenylalanine or tryptophan is not found at the CDR3 terminus, so this likely reflects a read error. This chain uses TRBV7-2 with TRBJ2-1; 12 bases map to TRBD2. This CDR3 spans 15 amino acids. The V gene end was trimmed by 5 bases and the J gene end by 7 bases; junction bases not matched to a gene: 6. Germline V gives CDR1 SGHTA, CDR2 FQGNSA. CDR3 in amino acids: CASSEGLAGINEQFS. CDR3 sequence (DNA): TGTGCCAGCAGCGAAGGACTAGCGGGAATAAATGAGCAGTTCTCC.

This clonotype came up a few times. This chain connects TRBV4-1 to TRBJ2-7, with 12 bases lining up with TRBD2. Germline trimming cut 1 base from V and 4 bases from J; bases unmatched to any gene: 2. The CDR3 consists of 15 residues. From germline, CDR1 is MGHRA and CDR2 YSYEKL. CDR3 DNA: TGCGCCAGCAGCCAAGTGGGGACTAGCGGGTACGAGCAGTACTTC. As protein: CASSQVGTSGYEQYF.

This clonotype was detected once. The rearrangement uses TRBV7-9 and TRBJ2-7, with 9 bases that match TRBD2. Trimming at V came to 5 bases and at J to 6 bases, leaving 14 bases not matched to a gene. This CDR3 is built from 16 residues. Germline lookup yields CDR1 SEHNR and CDR2 FQNEAQ (reference sequence). CDR3 sequence (DNA): TGTGCCAGCAGCAAAGGGGCCCCGGGACTAGCTCTCGAGCAGTACTTC. Its protein is CASSKGAPGLALEQYF.

A note on this clonotype: A read error may explain this, as a much larger clone is one base away. Lacking the conserved final phenylalanine or tryptophan, this CDR3 likely reflects a read error. The chain links TRBV5-4 to TRBJ2-7, with no clear D. From germline, CDR1 is SGHNT and CDR2 YYREEE (reference sequence). The CDR3 has 13 residues. V lost 0 bases and J lost 4, with 8 bases in between. The CDR3 DNA sequence: TGTGCCAGCAGCTTGGGAATCAGATACGAGCAGTACCTC. Its translation is CASSLGIRYEQYL.

About this clonotype: The junction differs from germline at one of its ends, possibly a read error. This chain links TRBV7-9 with TRBJ2-1; TRBD2 matches at 10 bases. Germline V lookup: CDR1 SEHNR, CDR2 FQNEAQ (reference sequence). The CDR3 contains 17 residues. CDR3 loop: CASSSVRGLAVYNKQFF. In DNA, the CDR3 is TGTGCCAGCAGTTCAGTCAGAGGACTAGCGGTTTACAATAAGCAGTTCTTC.

This clonotype came up many times. V is TRBV20-1 and J is TRBJ2-1; 12 positions agree with TRBD2. Trimming at V came to 4 bases and at J to 6 bases, leaving 1 base not matched to a gene. Per germline, CDR1 DFQATT and CDR2 SNEGSKA (reference sequence). The CDR3 has 13 residues. CDR3 in amino acids: CSATSGRANEQFF. The CDR3 DNA follows: TGCAGTGCTACTAGCGGGAGGGCCAATGAGCAGTTCTTC.

In this sample, this clonotype turned up a few times. The rearrangement links TRBV12-3 or TRBV12-4 to TRBJ2-2; D remains unclear. The CDR3 sequence is 15 residues long. V was shortened by 3 bases and J by 6 bases, with 14 bases between the two germline ends. Written as DNA, the CDR3 is TGTGCCAGCAGTTTGAGAGGTTCAATCGCCGGGGAGCTGTTTTTT. Translated: CASSLRGSIAGELFF.

The gene calls are TRBV20-1 and TRBJ2-1; 11 bases agree with TRBD2. The CDR3 consists of 14 residues. V gave up 5 bases and J gave up 3 bases; unmatched junction bases: 3. The germline CDR1 and CDR2 sequences are DFQATT and SNEGSKA (reference sequence). DNA for the CDR3: TGCAGTGCTTCCGGGACTAGCGGCTACAATGAGCAGTTCTTC. Its translation is CSASGTSGYNEQFF.

Points on this clonotype: This may stem from a read error, because a much larger clone lies one nucleotide away. This chain links TRBV18 with TRBJ2-3; tentative D call: TRBD2 (5 bases). From germline, CDR1 is KGHSH and CDR2 LQKENI. The CDR3 consists of 14 residues. The CDR3 loop is CASSLEGVVDTKYF. CDR3 nucleotide sequence: TGTGCCAGCTCACTCGAGGGCGTTGTAGATACGAAGTATTTT.

The rearrangement links TRBV20-1 to TRBJ2-7; 7 bases align to TRBD2. Germline lookup yields CDR1 DFQATT and CDR2 SNEGSKA (reference sequence). With 7 bases clipped from V and 4 bases from J, the junction kept 4 bases outside the gene matches. The length of the CDR3 is 11 residues. In DNA, the CDR3 is TGCAGTGGGGGAGGGGATTACGAGCAGTACTTC. Its protein is CSGGGDYEQYF.

This clonotype was seen many times. J is TRBJ2-7 and V is TRBV25-1; no definite D call. Germline V gene sequence: CDR1 MGHDK, CDR2 SYGVNS. There are 13 residues in the CDR3. V lost 1 base, J lost 3 bases, and 7 bases lay in between. This CDR3 is CASSEFVGYEQYF. The CDR3 DNA sequence: TGTGCCAGCAGTGAATTTGTGGGCTACGAGCAGTACTTC.

Note on this clonotype: Just one base apart from a much larger clone, this may be a read error. This rearrangement joins TRBV3-1 to TRBJ2-7; tentative D call: TRBD1 (6 bases). The V gene's germline CDR1 is LGHDT and CDR2 YNNKEL (reference sequence). With 6 bases removed from V and 8 bases from J, the gap between germline ends came to 11 bases. The CDR3 has 11 residues. CDR3 in amino acids: CASSFGDKQYF. The CDR3 nucleotides are TGTGCCAGCAGTTTCGGGGACAAGCAGTACTTC.

This chain connects TRBV29-1 to TRBJ2-2; D not resolved. This CDR3 region has 14 residues. CDR1 is SQVTM, CDR2 ANQGSEA, per germline. Trimming removed 3 bases from V and 1 base from J, with 9 bases in between. CDR3 residues: CSVEGGVNTGELFF. DNA for the CDR3: TGCAGCGTTGAGGGTGGGGTGAACACCGGGGAGCTGTTTTTT.

With regard to this clonotype: Since a much larger clone is just one base distant, this may be a read error. The chain combines TRBV19 with TRBJ1-1, with D unresolved. This CDR3 is built from 13 residues. CDR1 and CDR2 from the germline V gene are LNHDA and SQIVND (reference sequence). Between the trimmed V and J ends, which lost 5 bases and 0 bases, there was a span of 7 bases. This chain's CDR3 is CASSAAVNTEAFF. The CDR3 DNA is TGTGCCAGTAGTGCGGCAGTGAACACTGAAGCTTTCTTT.

The table lists this clonotype with many counts. The V and J genes are TRBV6-1 and TRBJ2-7, with TRBD2 identical over 14 bases. The CDR3 sequence is 17 residues long. Germline assignment: CDR1 MNHNS and CDR2 SASEGT. Trimming took 5 bases from V and 2 from J; bases not matched to a gene: 8. The CDR3 sequence: CASSPGLAGGIAYEQYF. As DNA, the CDR3 is TGTGCCAGCAGTCCCGGACTAGCGGGAGGTATCGCCTACGAGCAGTACTTC.